The rows below give T cell receptor beta chains drawn from one sample of a study of blood T cell repertoires in COVID-19. Some clones are missing from TCRdb's copy, which holds only in-frame ones; the method was immunoSEQ multiplex PCR. This sample yields about 150,000 clones, of which approximately 90% are seen a single time; around an eighth belongs to the top ten. Sequencing was done on a sample of peripheral blood. These TCRs come from a man between 18 and 35 years old with COVID-19, enrolled during active disease. The CDR3 runs from the conserved cysteine through the conserved F or W. Fields, in order: CDR3 DNA, CDR3 protein, D gene, J gene, V gene, clone size. D genes are given only for firm matches. A row's size may be missing; if present it is once, few, many or a size class.

CDR3 DNA: TGTGCCAGTAGGGGGACAGCCTCCTACAATGAGCAGTTCTTC; CDR3 protein: CASRGTASYNEQFF; D gene: TRBD1; J gene: TRBJ2-1; V gene: TRBV19; clone size: -
CDR3 DNA: TGTGCCTGGAGCGGGACAGGGGGATTATACGAGCAGTACTTC; CDR3 protein: CAWSGTGGLYEQYF; D gene: TRBD1; J gene: TRBJ2-7; V gene: TRBV30; clone size: -
CDR3 DNA: TGTGCCAGCAGCGAAGGTTCAGGGGACCAGGGCTACACCTTC; CDR3 protein: CASSEGSGDQGYTF; D gene: -; J gene: TRBJ1-2; V gene: TRBV13; clone size: -
CDR3 DNA: TGTGCCAGCCTCATAGGACAGGGGTACGAGCAGTACTTC; CDR3 protein: CASLIGQGYEQYF; D gene: TRBD1; J gene: TRBJ2-7; V gene: TRBV28; clone size: -
CDR3 DNA: TGTGCCAGCAGCCACAGGGGGGTTAATGAAAAACTGCTTTTT; CDR3 protein: CASSHRGVNEKLLF; D gene: TRBD1; J gene: TRBJ1-4; V gene: TRBV7-9; clone size: -
CDR3 DNA: TGCGCCAGCAGTGAGTCGCGGCAACCGATGGAGCAGTACTTC; CDR3 protein: CASSESRQPMEQYF; D gene: -; J gene: TRBJ2-7; V gene: TRBV10-2; clone size: -
CDR3 DNA: TGTGCCAGCAGCTCCGTAGCGGGAGGGCCAATCCACAATGAGCAGTTCTTC; CDR3 protein: CASSSVAGGPIHNEQFF; D gene: TRBD2; J gene: TRBJ2-1; V gene: TRBV7-8; clone size: -
CDR3 DNA: TGTGCCAGGCACGGCACTAGCGGGAGGAGCACAGATACGCAGTATTTT; CDR3 protein: CARHGTSGRSTDTQYF; D gene: TRBD2; J gene: TRBJ2-3; V gene: TRBV2; clone size: once
CDR3 DNA: TGTGCCAGCTCAATGGCTTCCTACAATGAGCAGTTCTTC; CDR3 protein: CASSMASYNEQFF; D gene: -; J gene: TRBJ2-1; V gene: TRBV18; clone size: -
CDR3 DNA: TGTGCCACCCAGAGGACAGGGGATTTGGACACTGAAGCTTTCTTT; CDR3 protein: CATQRTGDLDTEAFF; D gene: TRBD1; J gene: TRBJ1-1; V gene: TRBV24-1; clone size: -
CDR3 DNA: TGTGCCAGCAGCTTAAATCAGGGTGAGACCCAGTACTTC; CDR3 protein: CASSLNQGETQYF; D gene: -; J gene: TRBJ2-5; V gene: TRBV11-3; clone size: -
CDR3 DNA: TGTGCCAGCAGGACTGGACTGGGCGAGCAGTACTTC; CDR3 protein: CASRTGLGEQYF; D gene: -; J gene: TRBJ2-7; V gene: TRBV5-8; clone size: once
CDR3 DNA: TGTGCCAGCAGTTTAGGGACAGGGAGGTGGCCCCAGCATTTT; CDR3 protein: CASSLGTGRWPQHF; D gene: TRBD1; J gene: TRBJ1-5; V gene: TRBV27; clone size: -
CDR3 DNA: TGTGCCAGCAGCTCCCCGCGTAGTACTGAAGCTTTCTTT; CDR3 protein: CASSSPRSTEAFF; D gene: -; J gene: TRBJ1-1; V gene: TRBV6-2/TRBV6-3; clone size: -
CDR3 DNA: TGTGCCAGTGGACTCAGGGGGGGACTAGAGGTCCCAGATACGCAGTATTTT; CDR3 protein: CASGLRGGLEVPDTQYF; D gene: -; J gene: TRBJ2-3; V gene: TRBV2; clone size: -
CDR3 DNA: TGCGCCAGCAGCCAAGATCGGGGCGGGAGGCCCTACGAGCAGTACTTC; CDR3 protein: CASSQDRGGRPYEQYF; D gene: TRBD2; J gene: TRBJ2-7; V gene: TRBV4-3; clone size: -
CDR3 DNA: TGTGCCAGCAGTCCTGGACTAGGGTCGGCAGAGACCCAGTACTTC; CDR3 protein: CASSPGLGSAETQYF; D gene: TRBD2; J gene: TRBJ2-5; V gene: TRBV28; clone size: -
CDR3 DNA: TGTGCCAGCAGCTATCGGGCAGGGCCGAACACCGGGGAGCTGTTTTTT; CDR3 protein: CASSYRAGPNTGELFF; D gene: -; J gene: TRBJ2-2; V gene: TRBV11-3; clone size: -
CDR3 DNA: TGTGCCAGCTCGAACGGGACAGGGGATAGCAATCAGCCCCAGCATTTT; CDR3 protein: CASSNGTGDSNQPQHF; D gene: TRBD1; J gene: TRBJ1-5; V gene: TRBV18; clone size: -
CDR3 DNA: TGTGCCAGCAGCTCGTCTAGCGGGGGCTCCTACGAGCAGTACTTC; CDR3 protein: CASSSSSGGSYEQYF; D gene: TRBD2; J gene: TRBJ2-7; V gene: TRBV5-6; clone size: -
CDR3 DNA: TGTGCCAGCAGTTACGGACAGTCGGGTGGCGAAAAACTGCTTTTT; CDR3 protein: CASSYGQSGGEKLLF; D gene: -; J gene: TRBJ1-4; V gene: TRBV6-5; clone size: -
CDR3 DNA: TGTGCCAGCAGCCAAGTGGCAGGTCCCAATGAGCAGTTCTTC; CDR3 protein: CASSQVAGPNEQFF; D gene: -; J gene: TRBJ2-1; V gene: TRBV3-1/TRBV3-2; clone size: -
CDR3 DNA: TGTGCCAGCAGCTTAGGGCTAGCGGGAGCTAACATTCAGTACTTC; CDR3 protein: CASSLGLAGANIQYF; D gene: TRBD2; J gene: TRBJ2-4; V gene: TRBV11-1; clone size: -
CDR3 DNA: TGTGCCAGCAGCCAAGATCAGGGAACCAAAAACATTCAGTACTTC; CDR3 protein: CASSQDQGTKNIQYF; D gene: -; J gene: TRBJ2-4; V gene: TRBV3-1/TRBV3-2; clone size: -
CDR3 DNA: TGTGCCAGCACTCACAGGGGGCGCGAAACTGAAGCTTTCTTT; CDR3 protein: CASTHRGRETEAFF; D gene: TRBD1; J gene: TRBJ1-1; V gene: TRBV3-1/TRBV3-2; clone size: -
CDR3 DNA: TGTGCCAGCAGCTGGACCGGGGGGAGCTCCTACGAGCAGTACTTC; CDR3 protein: CASSWTGGSSYEQYF; D gene: TRBD2; J gene: TRBJ2-7; V gene: TRBV6-5; clone size: -
CDR3 DNA: TGTGCCAGCTCACCAAGACAGGGGTCCTCCTACGAGCAGTACTTC; CDR3 protein: CASSPRQGSSYEQYF; D gene: TRBD1; J gene: TRBJ2-7; V gene: TRBV18; clone size: -
CDR3 DNA: TGTGCCAGCAGCGCGCCGACAGGCGATTTCTCTGGAAACACCATATATTTT; CDR3 protein: CASSAPTGDFSGNTIYF; D gene: -; J gene: TRBJ1-3; V gene: TRBV13; clone size: -
CDR3 DNA: TGTGCCAGCAGTTACGCCAGGGCCACTGAAGCTTTCTTT; CDR3 protein: CASSYARATEAFF; D gene: -; J gene: TRBJ1-1; V gene: TRBV6-2/TRBV6-3; clone size: -
CDR3 DNA: TGCGCCAGCAGCCAAGGGGGGGACAGGGTACGTTTTAACTATGGCTACACCTTC; CDR3 protein: CASSQGGDRVRFNYGYTF; D gene: TRBD1; J gene: TRBJ1-2; V gene: TRBV4-3; clone size: -
CDR3 DNA: TGTGCCGTGTCCCGGGTTAACACCGGGGAGCTGTTTTTT; CDR3 protein: CAVSRVNTGELFF; D gene: -; J gene: TRBJ2-2; V gene: TRBV27; clone size: -
CDR3 DNA: TGTGCCAGCAGCCCCCACGGGTTGAATAATTCACCCCTCCACTTT; CDR3 protein: CASSPHGLNNSPLHF; D gene: -; J gene: TRBJ1-6; V gene: TRBV5-6; clone size: -
CDR3 DNA: TGTGCCAGCAGTTCGGGTGGAAGTGGAGAGACCCAGTACTTC; CDR3 protein: CASSSGGSGETQYF; D gene: -; J gene: TRBJ2-5; V gene: TRBV6-2/TRBV6-3; clone size: -
CDR3 DNA: TGTGCCAGCAGTTTATACGGAGAAGAGCCCCAGCATTTT; CDR3 protein: CASSLYGEEPQHF; D gene: -; J gene: TRBJ1-5; V gene: TRBV27; clone size: -
CDR3 DNA: TGTGCCATCAGTGACGGGTTACTCTCCGCAGGGGGTGGGGACACTGAAGCTTTCTTT; CDR3 protein: CAISDGLLSAGGGDTEAFF; D gene: TRBD1; J gene: TRBJ1-1; V gene: TRBV10-3; clone size: -